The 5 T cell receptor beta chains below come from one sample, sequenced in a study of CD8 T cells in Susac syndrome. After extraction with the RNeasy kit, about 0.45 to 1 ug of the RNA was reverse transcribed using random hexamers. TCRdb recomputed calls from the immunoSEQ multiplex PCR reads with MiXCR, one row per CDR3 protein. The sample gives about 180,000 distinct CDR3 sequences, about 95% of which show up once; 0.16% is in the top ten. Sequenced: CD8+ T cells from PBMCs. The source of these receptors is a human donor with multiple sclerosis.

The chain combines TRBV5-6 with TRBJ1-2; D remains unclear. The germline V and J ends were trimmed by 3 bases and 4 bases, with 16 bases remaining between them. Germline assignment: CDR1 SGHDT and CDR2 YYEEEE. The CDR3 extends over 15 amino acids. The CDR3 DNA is TGTGCCAGCAGCTCCCTTTTTGGGGTCTTCTATGGCTACACCTTC. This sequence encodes CASSSLFGVFYGYTF.

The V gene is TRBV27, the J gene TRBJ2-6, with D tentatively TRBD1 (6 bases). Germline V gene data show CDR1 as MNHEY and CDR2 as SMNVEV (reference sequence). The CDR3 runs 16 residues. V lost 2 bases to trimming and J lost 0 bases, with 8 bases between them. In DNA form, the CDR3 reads TGTGCCAGCAGTTTAGGACAGATCTCTGGGGCCAACGTCCTGACTTTC. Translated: CASSLGQISGANVLTF.

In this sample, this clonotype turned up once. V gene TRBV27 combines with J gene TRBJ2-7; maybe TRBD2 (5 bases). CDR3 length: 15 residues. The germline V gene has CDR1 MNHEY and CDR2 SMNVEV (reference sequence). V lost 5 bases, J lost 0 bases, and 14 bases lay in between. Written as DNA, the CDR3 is TGTGCCAGCAGTCACGGGGTAGGGAACTCCTACGAGCAGTACTTC. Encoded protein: CASSHGVGNSYEQYF.

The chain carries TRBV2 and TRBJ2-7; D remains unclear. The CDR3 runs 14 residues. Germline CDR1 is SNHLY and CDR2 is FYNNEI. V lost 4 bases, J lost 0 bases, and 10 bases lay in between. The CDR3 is CASSAGRSSYEQYF. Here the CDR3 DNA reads TGTGCCAGCAGTGCCGGACGGTCCTCCTACGAGCAGTACTTC.

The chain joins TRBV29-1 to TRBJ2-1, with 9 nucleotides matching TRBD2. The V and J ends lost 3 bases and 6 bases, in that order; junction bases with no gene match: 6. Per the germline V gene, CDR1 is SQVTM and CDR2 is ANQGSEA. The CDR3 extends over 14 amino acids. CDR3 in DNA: TGCAGCGTTGAGAGTAGCGGGGGCATCAATGAGCAGTTCTTC. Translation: CSVESSGGINEQFF.